This T cell receptor (beta chain) was recovered during a study of vaccination and CD4 T cells after COVID-19 (dated by TCRdb to between 2021 and 2024). Regarding the research as a whole: Convalescent patients had a positive SARS-CoV-2 result on nasal swab PCR, and of these patients, several had mild disease and one had severe disease. The convalescent cohort included six males and four females, with two Hispanic individuals, seven Caucasians, two Asians and one multiracial person. Participants received two doses of either the Pfizer-BioNTech BNT162b2 vaccine (n=8) or the Moderna mRNA-1273 vaccine (n=2). Post-COVID blood samples from convalescent patients were collected a median of around 100 days after diagnosis, with a range of 35 to 161 days. Post-vaccine blood samples were obtained a median of around 67 days after the second vaccine dose, with a range of about 14 to 250 days. Overlapping spike peptide pools from SARS-CoV-2 and from the common cold coronaviruses HCoV-NL63, HCoV-OC43 and HCoV-229E were used as culture stimuli. In control cultures, a CEFX viral epitope pool was used as positive control, an HIV-1 Nef peptide pool was used as negative control, or no peptide was added. The spike-specific CD4+ TCR repertoire was compared before and after mRNA vaccination in ten to eleven COVID-19 convalescent patients and a few infection-naive healthy vaccine recipients. Study-level results and caveats: Of the vaccine-specific clones in convalescent patients, 304 of 307, or nearly all, reacted only to SARS-CoV-2 spike and did not cross-react with common cold coronaviruses. The median count of SARS-CoV-2-reactive clonotypes went up from approximately 22 after infection to a few dozen after vaccination, although the change was not significant. Relatively few convalescent patients were included in the study, and early timepoints after natural infection were not analyzed. Among the post-vaccine SARS-CoV-2-reactive clones in convalescent patients, a median about 87% showed up only after vaccination, which suggests vaccine-specific priming.

Including cysteine and phenylalanine, the CDR3 has 13 amino acids. The sequence is cut down to CDR3 DNA, 39 bases in frame from base 1. The germline V gene provides CDR1 MNHNS and CDR2 SASEGT. V gives up 5 bases and J gives up 6 bases, and the segment between their germline ends measures 11 bases. Library generation was performed with PCR. DNA from cultured CD4+ T cells was subjected to TCR sequencing with the Oncomine TCR Beta short-read assay at the Johns Hopkins FTIC core. The QIAamp micro DNA kit was used to extract genomic DNA from the cultured CD4+ T cells. Oncomine TCR Beta libraries from cultured CD4+ T cells were pooled with unique dual indexes and sequenced on an Illumina iSeq 100. On the study's bioinformatics: Non-productive sequences were removed, and CDR3s not starting with C, not ending with F or W, or shorter than 7 amino acids were discarded. The MANAFEST web application identified antigen-specific clonotypes by comparing peptide-stimulated wells against reference wells and other culture wells. An FDR below 0.05, an odds ratio above 5, and a productive frequency above 0.1% in at least two of three replicate wells were required for clones to be considered positive. A clonotype counted as cross-reactive if it showed significant expansion both in the SARS-CoV-2 spike wells and in at least one common cold coronavirus spike condition. Similarity between CDR3 sequences was evaluated in R version 3.6.1 using Levenshtein distances (stringdist) and unrooted phylogenetic trees (ape). TCRdb redid the processing of the public reads, applying fastp at Q25 and MiXCR, and retained in-frame beta chains. Rows with a matching CDR3 protein are joined into one entry that keeps the most common DNA and genes. What appears here as the V and J calls and clone size reflects TCRdb's work, not the paper's. The sample profile shows 15,000 or so distinct CDR3 sequences; about 60% of them were found once. 9.5% to 15% of the sample goes to the ten largest clones.

This clonotype was seen a few times. Its recognized antigen is unknown. No quality values exist for individual bases; no much larger clone is one base distant. This sample's treatment or condition label indicates: roughly 10-day PBMC culture with coronavirus spike peptide pools or control peptides (ViraFEST assay). The ViraFEST assay was used in the study, in which antigen-specific T cells were expanded with peptide pools and expanded clonotypes were subsequently identified by TCR sequencing. The convalescent patients' positive SARS-CoV-2 PCR tests were from March to December 2020, which was before the Alpha, Beta and Delta variants emerged in the United States. Each well held two million PBMCs cultured with roughly 10 ug/ml peptide pools in IMDM containing 5% human AB serum and around 10 IU/ml IL-2. Half of the culture medium was replaced with fresh IL-2-containing medium on days 3 and 7. CD4+ T cells were isolated after around ten days of culture through negative selection using the EasySep CD4+ T cell isolation kit. PBMCs were separated from whole blood using Ficoll-Paque Plus gradient centrifugation and then either used fresh or cryopreserved at -140C. Each culture condition was generally run in triplicate wells.

Sequenced: CD4+ T cells from blood, cultured in vitro. This clonotype was obtained from a human donor who had recovered from COVID-19. The sequence is built from TRBV6-1 and TRBJ1-5; a tentative D call is TRBD1 (6 bases match). The CDR3 corresponds to CASSPGQRQPQHF. The base sequence is TGTGCCAGCAGTCCGGGACAACGTCAGCCCCAGCATTTT.